These 3 T cell receptor beta chains share one sample of origin, sequenced in a study of glioma-infiltrating T cells after dendritic cell vaccination. Sequencing used immunoSEQ multiplex PCR; TCRdb keeps in-frame clones, though not all of them. This sample has 85,000 or so clones, with less than 85% found just once. Time point of the sample: after dendritic cell vaccination, including at tumor progression/relapse. Source: blood, taken after dendritic cell vaccination. The source of these receptors is a human donor with glioblastoma.

The chain employs TRBV7-2 and TRBJ1-5; the match to TRBD1 covers 7 bases. The CDR3 is made up of 14 amino acids. CDR1 and CDR2 from the germline V gene are SGHTA and FQGNSA. V was clipped by 3 bases and J by 6 bases; unmatched bases: 5. In DNA form, the CDR3 reads TGTGCCAGCAGCTTGGGACAGAGGGGTCAGCCCCAGCATTTT. Translating gives CASSLGQRGQPQHF.

This clone was found once. This rearrangement joins TRBV7-2 to TRBJ2-5, with TRBD2 matching 15 bases. CDR1 and CDR2 (germline): SGHTA, FQGNSA. J lost 5 bases, V lost 5 bases, and 6 bases had no gene match. The CDR3 totals 16 residues. CDR3 loop: CASSRGLAGGQETQYF. CDR3 sequence (DNA): TGTGCCAGCAGCCGTGGACTAGCGGGGGGGCAGGAGACCCAGTACTTC.

The chain links TRBV6-5 to TRBJ1-1; D uncertain. From germline, CDR1 is MNHEY and CDR2 SVGAGI. The CDR3 is 13 residues long. V gave up 6 bases and J gave up 5 bases, with 13 bases separating them. CDR3 region: CASRIGVGTEAFF. The CDR3 DNA follows: TGTGCCAGCAGGATCGGGGTTGGAACTGAAGCTTTCTTT.